A selection of T cell receptor beta chains follows, all from one sample in a study of CD8+ T cells in alopecia areata. Repertoires were generated with immunoSEQ multiplex PCR, while TCRdb's copy carries only in-frame clones and drops some. The sample lists 150,000 to 200,000 clones; roughly 60% were seen once. This sample comprised CD4+ T cells sorted from blood, obtained at week 24, from a patient treated with tofacitinib. These receptor sequences come from a human donor with alopecia areata. Each CDR3 is given with its conserved first and last residue. D genes are given only for firm matches. Clone size is not always given. Where it is, it says once, few, many or a class for expanded clones.

.	TRBJ2-6	.	TRBV10-3	CATTSGANVLTF	TGTGCCACAACTTCTGGGGCCAACGTCCTGACTTTC
.	TRBJ2-5	TRBD1	TRBV27	CASSFGGQGVYQYF	TGTGCCAGCAGTTTTGGTGGACAGGGAGTTTACCAGTACTTC
.	TRBJ2-3	TRBD2	TRBV27	CASSTRLAGGSDTQYF	TGTGCCAGCAGTACCCGACTAGCGGGGGGGTCAGATACGCAGTATTTT
.	TRBJ1-1	.	TRBV30	CAWSSSLNTEAFF	TGTGCCTGGAGTTCCAGCCTGAACACTGAAGCTTTCTTT
.	TRBJ2-6	.	TRBV5-6	CASSFTGANVLTF	TGTGCCAGCAGCTTTACTGGGGCCAACGTCCTGACTTTC
.	TRBJ2-1	TRBD2	TRBV6-5	CASSYLRSGGQVMQFF	TGTGCCAGCAGTTACTTACGGAGCGGGGGGCAGGTAATGCAGTTCTTC
.	TRBJ2-3	.	TRBV5-4	CASSGGDTQYF	TGTGCCAGCAGCGGGGGAGATACGCAGTATTTT
.	TRBJ2-2	.	TRBV15	CATSRDRNTGELFF	TGTGCCACCAGCAGAGATAGAAACACCGGGGAGCTGTTTTTT
few	TRBJ2-1	TRBD2	TRBV15	CATSRDSGGAVNEQFF	TGTGCCACCAGCAGGGATAGCGGGGGGGCGGTCAATGAGCAGTTCTTC
.	TRBJ2-2	.	TRBV4-3	CASSQLVPAGELFF	TGCGCCAGCAGCCAACTGGTCCCAGCCGGGGAGCTGTTTTTT
.	TRBJ1-1	.	TRBV29-1	CSVVGRMNTEAFF	TGCAGCGTGGTGGGACGGATGAACACTGAAGCTTTCTTT
once	TRBJ1-1	TRBD1	TRBV29-1	CSVVPGQVRAFF	TGCAGCGTTGTCCCGGGACAGGTACGGGCTTTCTTT
few	TRBJ2-5	.	TRBV11-2	CASSLGAGPETQYF	TGTGCCAGCAGCCTGGGGGCTGGGCCGGAGACCCAGTACTTC
.	TRBJ2-1	.	TRBV29-1	CSVVTGTYNEQFF	TGCAGCGTTGTCACAGGGACCTACAATGAGCAGTTCTTC
once	TRBJ1-1	TRBD1	TRBV12-5	CASEPDRGTEAFF	TGTGCTAGTGAACCCGACAGGGGCACTGAAGCTTTCTTT
.	TRBJ2-6	.	TRBV6-4	CATRANVLTF	TGTGCCACCAGGGCCAACGTCCTGACTTTC
few	TRBJ1-1	.	TRBV29-1	CSVGTSMDTEAFF	TGCAGCGTTGGTACCAGCATGGACACTGAAGCTTTCTTT
.	TRBJ2-7	.	TRBV29-1	CSARDSSSYEQYF	TGCAGCGCCCGCGACAGTAGCTCCTACGAGCAGTACTTC
.	TRBJ2-6	TRBD1	TRBV5-6	CASSLGTGRSGANVLTF	TGTGCCAGCAGCCTAGGGACAGGCCGCTCTGGGGCCAACGTCCTGACTTTC
.	TRBJ1-2	.	TRBV30	CAWSPGTLGGYTF	TGTGCCTGGAGTCCCGGGACACTGGGAGGCTACACCTTC
.	TRBJ2-1	.	TRBV7-2	CASSQRGVQGASEQFF	TGTGCCAGCAGCCAGCGCGGGGTCCAGGGCGCGAGTGAGCAGTTCTTC
.	TRBJ1-5	TRBD1	TRBV15	CATSRDGTGQATNQPQHF	TGTGCCACCAGCAGAGATGGTACAGGACAGGCTACCAATCAGCCCCAGCATTTT
few	TRBJ2-6	.	TRBV9	CASSVSGANVLTF	TGTGCCAGCAGCGTCTCTGGGGCCAACGTCCTGACTTTC
.	TRBJ1-4	.	TRBV4-2	CASHGPGAQGEKLFF	TGTGCCAGCCACGGTCCCGGGGCGCAGGGTGAAAAACTGTTTTTT
.	TRBJ2-6	.	TRBV7-3	CASSPSSGANVLTF	TGTGCCAGCAGTCCAAGCTCTGGGGCCAACGTCCTGACTTTC
once	TRBJ2-1	.	TRBV30	CAWTRTEKSYNEQFF	TGTGCCTGGACTCGGACAGAAAAGTCCTACAATGAGCAGTTCTTC
.	TRBJ2-3	TRBD2	TRBV30	CAWKLAGGRFDTQYF	TGTGCCTGGAAATTAGCGGGGGGCCGATTTGATACGCAGTATTTT
.	TRBJ2-6	.	TRBV2	CASSEAIIAGPGANVLTF	TGTGCCAGCAGTGAAGCAATAATAGCAGGTCCAGGGGCCAACGTCCTGACTTTC
.	TRBJ2-7	TRBD2	TRBV15	CATSRSGGLAGSYEQYF	TGTGCCACCAGCAGATCCGGGGGACTAGCGGGGTCCTACGAGCAGTACTTC
.	TRBJ2-4	TRBD2	TRBV5-1	CASSPPGLAGEKNIQYF	TGCGCCAGCAGCCCCCCGGGACTAGCGGGGGAGAAAAACATTCAGTACTTC
few	TRBJ2-3	.	TRBV18	CASSNGQPTDTQYF	TGTGCCAGCTCAAACGGACAGCCCACAGATACGCAGTATTTT
.	TRBJ2-7	.	TRBV5-6	CASSLRRGEQYF	TGTGCCAGCAGCTTGAGACGGGGCGAGCAGTACTTC
few	TRBJ2-4	.	TRBV9	CASSVDPGKNIQYF	TGTGCCAGCAGCGTAGATCCAGGGAAAAACATTCAGTACTTC
few	TRBJ2-3	.	TRBV7-3	CASSLQGLTDTQYF	TGTGCCAGCAGCTTACAGGGTCTGACAGATACGCAGTATTTT
few	TRBJ2-2	TRBD1	TRBV30	CAGTGTSGELFF	TGTGCCGGGACAGGGACGTCCGGGGAGCTGTTTTTT
.	TRBJ2-7	TRBD1	TRBV2	CASRSGQGHYEQYF	TGTGCCAGCAGATCGGGACAGGGGCACTACGAGCAGTACTTC
.	TRBJ2-3	.	TRBV7-3	CASSTDNTDTQYF	TGTGCCAGCAGCACGGACAACACAGATACGCAGTATTTT
.	TRBJ1-1	.	TRBV5-6	CASSTGLREENTEAFF	TGTGCCAGCAGTACCGGGTTGAGGGAGGAGAACACTGAAGCTTTCTTT
.	TRBJ1-2	.	TRBV7-2	CASSRRDEGARYGYTF	TGTGCCAGCAGCCGACGAGACGAGGGAGCGAGGTATGGCTACACCTTC
.	TRBJ1-2	.	TRBV9	CASSVGAGKFSNYGYTF	TGTGCCAGCAGCGTGGGGGCAGGGAAGTTTTCTAACTATGGCTACACCTTC
few	TRBJ2-4	.	TRBV5-4	CASSLDGILAKNIQYF	TGTGCCAGCAGCTTGGACGGAATTCTAGCCAAAAACATTCAGTACTTC
.	TRBJ2-1	.	TRBV11-1	CASSLGVGGYNEQFF	TGTGCCAGCAGCTTAGGTGTGGGGGGCTACAATGAGCAGTTCTTC
.	TRBJ1-5	TRBD1	TRBV30	CAWSGQGSNQPQHF	TGTGCCTGGAGCGGACAGGGGAGCAATCAGCCCCAGCATTTT
few	TRBJ1-2	.	TRBV27	CASSFLDERGYTF	TGTGCCAGCAGTTTCCTCGACGAACGGGGCTACACCTTC
few	TRBJ1-2	TRBD1	TRBV19	CASSQQGAGGYTF	TGTGCCAGTAGCCAACAGGGGGCTGGCGGCTACACCTTC
.	TRBJ1-3	.	TRBV7-2	CASSSGPSLSGNTIYF	TGTGCCAGCAGCTCCGGACCTTCCCTCTCTGGAAACACCATATATTTT
.	TRBJ1-1	TRBD1	TRBV30	CAWMDRGDTEAFF	TGTGCCTGGATGGACAGGGGAGACACTGAAGCTTTCTTT
.	TRBJ2-1	.	TRBV28	CASRGDTYNEQFF	TGTGCCAGCAGGGGGGACACCTACAATGAGCAGTTCTTC
.	TRBJ1-2	.	TRBV29-1	CSVEDRDSF	TGCAGCGTTGAAGATCGAGACAGCTTC
.	TRBJ1-2	TRBD1	TRBV6-5	CASSPGQIYGYTF	TGTGCCAGCAGTCCGGGACAGATCTATGGCTACACCTTC
few	TRBJ1-3	.	TRBV19	CASSIRPDRRNTIYF	TGTGCCAGTAGTATACGCCCCGACCGAAGAAACACCATATATTTT
few	TRBJ2-1	TRBD2	TRBV5-1	CASSSLAGGYNEQFF	TGCGCCAGCAGCTCTCTTGCGGGGGGATACAATGAGCAGTTCTTC
many	TRBJ1-1	.	TRBV5-1	CASSWDVNTEAFF	TGCGCCAGCAGCTGGGACGTGAACACTGAAGCTTTCTTT
.	TRBJ2-3	.	TRBV2	CASTSISRDTQYF	TGTGCCAGTACCTCAATCTCCAGAGATACGCAGTATTTT